A single T cell receptor beta chain is shown here with its context. The entry originates in a study of blood T cell repertoires in COVID-19. The table came from immunoSEQ multiplex PCR; TCRdb's copy has only in-frame clones and leaves some out. The sample carries 130,000 or so clones, approximately 86% recorded once. CDR3 length: 17 amino acids. Germline values: CDR1 LGHNA, CDR2 YNFKEQ. V gave up 3 bases and J gave up 4 bases; unmatched junction bases: 9. The chain combines TRBV4-2 with TRBJ2-1, with 10 bases matching TRBD1. The receptor comes from a woman in her seventies with COVID-19, enrolled during active disease. The sequenced sample was peripheral blood. CDR3 loop: CASSHGTGVNRYNEQFF. The CDR3 bases are TGTGCCAGCAGCCATGGGACAGGGGTAAATCGATACAATGAGCAGTTCTTC.